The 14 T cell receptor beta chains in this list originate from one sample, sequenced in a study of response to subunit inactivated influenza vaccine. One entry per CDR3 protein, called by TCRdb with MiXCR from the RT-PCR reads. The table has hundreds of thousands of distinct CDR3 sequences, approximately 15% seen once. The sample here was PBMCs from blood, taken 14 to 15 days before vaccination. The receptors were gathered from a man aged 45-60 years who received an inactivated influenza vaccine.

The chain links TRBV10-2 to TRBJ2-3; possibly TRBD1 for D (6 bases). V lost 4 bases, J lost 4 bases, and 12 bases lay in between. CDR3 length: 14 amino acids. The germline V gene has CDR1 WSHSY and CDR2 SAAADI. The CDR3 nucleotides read TGCGCCAGCAGTGTGTACAGGGCAGCAGATACGCAGTATTTT. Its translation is CASSVYRAADTQYF.

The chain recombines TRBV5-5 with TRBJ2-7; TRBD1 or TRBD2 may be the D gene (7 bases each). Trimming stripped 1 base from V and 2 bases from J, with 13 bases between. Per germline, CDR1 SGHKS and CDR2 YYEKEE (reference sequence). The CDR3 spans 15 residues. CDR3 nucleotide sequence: TGTGCCAGCAGCTTGCAGGGGGGGTTTCCCTACGAGCAGTACTTC. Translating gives CASSLQGGFPYEQYF.

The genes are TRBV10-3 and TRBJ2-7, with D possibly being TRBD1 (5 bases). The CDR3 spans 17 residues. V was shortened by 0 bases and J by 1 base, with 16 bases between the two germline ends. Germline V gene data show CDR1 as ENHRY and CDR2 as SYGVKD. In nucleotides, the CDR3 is TGTGCCATCAGTGAGTCGAGCCCGACAGCAGGATCCTACGAGCAGTACTTC. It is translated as CAISESSPTAGSYEQYF.

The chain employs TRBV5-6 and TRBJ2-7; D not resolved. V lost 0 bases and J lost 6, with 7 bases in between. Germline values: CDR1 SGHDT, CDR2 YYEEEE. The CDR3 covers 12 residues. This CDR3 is CASSLADIEQYF. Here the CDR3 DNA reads TGTGCCAGCAGCTTGGCTGATATCGAGCAGTACTTC.

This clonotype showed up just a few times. CDR3 sequence reads: CAISATDRGAYEQYF. CDR3 in DNA: TGTGCCATCAGTGCAACGGACAGGGGGGCTTACGAGCAGTACTTC. The chain carries TRBV10-3 and TRBJ2-7, with TRBD1 identical over 10 bases. Germline lookup yields CDR1 ENHRY and CDR2 SYGVKD. J gave up 4 bases and V 4 bases, and 7 bases lay outside the gene matches. The CDR3 loop spans 15 amino acids.

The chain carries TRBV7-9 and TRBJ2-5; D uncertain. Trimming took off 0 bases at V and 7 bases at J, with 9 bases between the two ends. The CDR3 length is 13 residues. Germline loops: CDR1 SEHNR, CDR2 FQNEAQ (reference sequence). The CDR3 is CASSLAHGGTQYF. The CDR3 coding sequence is TGTGCCAGCAGCTTAGCGCACGGTGGGACCCAGTACTTC.

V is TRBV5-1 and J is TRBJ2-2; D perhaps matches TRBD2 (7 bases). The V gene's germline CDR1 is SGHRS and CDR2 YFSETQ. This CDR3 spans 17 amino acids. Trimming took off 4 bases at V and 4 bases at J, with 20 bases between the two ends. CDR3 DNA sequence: TGCGCCAGCAGCCTGGACCCCGCGGGGGCCCCCACCGGGGAGCTGTTTTTT. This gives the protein CASSLDPAGAPTGELFF.

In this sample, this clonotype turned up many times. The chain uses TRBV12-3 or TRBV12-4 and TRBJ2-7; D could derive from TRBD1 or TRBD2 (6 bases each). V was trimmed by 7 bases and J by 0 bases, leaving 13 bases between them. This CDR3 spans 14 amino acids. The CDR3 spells CASKRGESSYEQYF. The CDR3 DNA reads TGTGCCAGCAAAAGGGGGGAGAGCTCCTACGAGCAGTACTTC.

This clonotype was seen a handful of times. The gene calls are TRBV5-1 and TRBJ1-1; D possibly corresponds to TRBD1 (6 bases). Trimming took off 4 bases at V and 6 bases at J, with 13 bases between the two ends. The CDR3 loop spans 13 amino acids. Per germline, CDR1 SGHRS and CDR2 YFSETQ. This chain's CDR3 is CASSLGTRAEAFF. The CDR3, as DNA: TGCGCCAGCAGCCTTGGGACACGGGCTGAAGCTTTCTTT. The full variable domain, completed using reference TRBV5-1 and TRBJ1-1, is KAGVTQTPRYLIKTRGQQVTLSCSPISGHRSVSWYQQTPGQGLQFLFEYFSETQRNKGNFPGRFSGRQFSNSRSEMNVSTLELGDSALYLCASSLGTRAEAFFGQGTRLTVV.

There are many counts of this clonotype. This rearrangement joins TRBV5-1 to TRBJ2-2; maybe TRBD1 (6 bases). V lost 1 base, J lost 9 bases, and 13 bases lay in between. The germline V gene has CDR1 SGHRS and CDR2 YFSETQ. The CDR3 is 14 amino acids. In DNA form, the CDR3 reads TGCGCCAGCAGCTTGTTTCGAGGGGGACGGGAGCTGTTTTTT. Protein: CASSLFRGGRELFF.

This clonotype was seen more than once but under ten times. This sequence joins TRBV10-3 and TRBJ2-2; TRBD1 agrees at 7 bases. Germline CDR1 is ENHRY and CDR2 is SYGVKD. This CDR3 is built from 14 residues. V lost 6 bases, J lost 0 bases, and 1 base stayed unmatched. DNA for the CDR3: TGTGCCATCAGCGGACAGGCGAACACCGGGGAGCTGTTTTTT. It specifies CAISGQANTGELFF.

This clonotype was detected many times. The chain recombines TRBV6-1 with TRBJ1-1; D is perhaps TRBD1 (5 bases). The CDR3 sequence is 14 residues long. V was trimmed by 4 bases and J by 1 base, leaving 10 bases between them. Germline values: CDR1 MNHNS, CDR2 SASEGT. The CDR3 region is CASSVYRWNTEAFF. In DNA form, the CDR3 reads TGTGCCAGCAGTGTTTACAGGTGGAACACTGAAGCTTTCTTT.

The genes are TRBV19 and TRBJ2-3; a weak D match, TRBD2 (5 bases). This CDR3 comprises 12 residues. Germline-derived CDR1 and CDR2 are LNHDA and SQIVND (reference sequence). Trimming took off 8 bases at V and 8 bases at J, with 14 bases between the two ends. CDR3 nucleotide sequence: TGTGCCAGTTTGTCCGGCGCGGGTACGCAGTATTTT. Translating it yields CASLSGAGTQYF.

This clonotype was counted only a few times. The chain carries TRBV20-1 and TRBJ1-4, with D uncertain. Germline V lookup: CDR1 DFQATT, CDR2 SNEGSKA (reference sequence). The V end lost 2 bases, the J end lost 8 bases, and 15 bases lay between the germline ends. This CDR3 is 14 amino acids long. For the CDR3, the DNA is TGCAGTGCTAGATCGGCTCTACTATCCGAAAAACTGTTTTTT. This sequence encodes CSARSALLSEKLFF.